The subject of this entry is one T cell receptor beta chain. The CDR3 length is 13 residues. Germline V gene data show CDR1 as SGHNT and CDR2 as YYREEE (reference sequence). The germline V and J ends were trimmed by 0 bases and 6 bases, with 6 bases remaining between them. TCRdb's table, derived via immunoSEQ multiplex PCR, lists solely in-frame clones and lacks some. There are about 52,000 clones in the sample; 87% occur only once, and under 3.5% lies in the top ten. This sample was included in a study of T cell responses to AZD1222 COVID-19 vaccine. The receptor's source is an adult who received the AZD1222 COVID-19 vaccine. The chain recombines TRBV5-4 with TRBJ2-2; D gene unclear. Source: peripheral blood, taken 28 days after the second AZD1222 dose. This CDR3 is CASSLAAAGELFF. In DNA form, the CDR3 reads TGTGCCAGCAGCTTGGCGGCAGCCGGGGAGCTGTTTTTT.